The next 4 T cell receptor beta chains were all read from a single sample in a study of T cells in localized non-small cell lung cancer. The assay was immunoSEQ multiplex PCR, and TCRdb's table has in-frame clones only and misses some. The table shows tens of thousands of clones, with under 90% occurring only once. This specimen was PBMCs, taken before any cancer treatment. These receptors were taken from a woman aged 40-70 years with stage II squamous cell lung carcinoma.

V is TRBV6-5 and J is TRBJ1-5, with unresolved D. This CDR3 is built from 13 residues. Germline V gene data show CDR1 as MNHEY and CDR2 as SVGAGI. Trimming shortened V by 5 bases and J by 3 bases, and 8 bases separated the two germline ends. In DNA form, the CDR3 reads TGTGCCAGCAGTCACGGACCCAATCAGCCCCAGCATTTT. Its translation: CASSHGPNQPQHF.

The count of this clone is one. This chain connects TRBV7-2 to TRBJ2-2; TRBD2 matches 10 bases. The V segment lost 1 base and the J segment 4 bases; nucleotides outside the gene matches: 0. CDR3 length: 15 residues. Per germline, CDR1 SGHTA and CDR2 FQGNSA. CDR3: CASSLGTSGTGELFF. Written as DNA, the CDR3 is TGTGCCAGCAGCTTAGGGACTAGCGGCACCGGGGAGCTGTTTTTT.

Within the sample, this clone is medium-sized. This chain uses TRBV6-4 with TRBJ1-2; D remains ambiguous. The germline CDR1 and CDR2 sequences are MRHNA and SNTAGT. The CDR3 is 13 residues long. V lost 3 bases, J lost 8 bases, and 13 bases lay in between. CDR3 residues: CASSDNSLGGYTF. CDR3 coding DNA: TGTGCCAGCAGTGATAACAGCCTCGGCGGCTACACCTTC.

This chain joins TRBV6-1 and TRBJ1-3; the D gene is possibly TRBD1 (5 bases). Germline CDR1 and CDR2: MNHNS and SASEGT. Trimming pared 4 bases from V and 3 bases from J, leaving 10 bases between. The CDR3 is made up of 14 amino acids. The CDR3 sequence is CASSVSGNGNTIYF. Here the CDR3 DNA reads TGTGCCAGCAGTGTTTCAGGGAATGGAAACACCATATATTTT.